The rows below give T cell receptor beta chains drawn from one sample of a study of cytomegalovirus exposure and HLA in healthy donors. TCRdb's table, derived via immunoSEQ multiplex PCR, lists solely in-frame clones and lacks some. This sample yields approximately 170,000 clones, of which 76% are seen a single time; about 0.8% belongs to the top ten. The sequenced sample was PBMCs. All receptors derive from a female donor in good health and CMV-seronegative. CDR3s include the opening cysteine and the closing phenylalanine or tryptophan. The order of the fields is CDR3 length, J gene, V gene, D gene, clone size, CDR3 DNA, CDR3 protein. A D gene is named only where the DNA matches it firmly. A clone size is listed for some rows: how often the clone was seen (once, few, many), or a class if it is expanded.

13 | TRBJ2-3 | TRBV5-1 | . | . | TGCGCCAGCAGCATTACAGGGACAGATACGCAGTATTTT | CASSITGTDTQYF
14 | TRBJ1-5 | TRBV6-1 | . | . | TGTGCCAGCAGTGAGCGGGAGAGAAGTCAGCCCCAGCATTTT | CASSERERSQPQHF
16 | TRBJ1-1 | TRBV5-1 | TRBD1 | . | TGCGCCAGCAGAAGGGACAGGGGGGTCCGGAACACTGAAGCTTTCTTT | CASRRDRGVRNTEAFF
16 | TRBJ2-7 | TRBV5-1 | TRBD2 | once | TGCGCCAGCAGCTTAGGAGCAGCGGGGGGGACCTACGAGCAGTACTTC | CASSLGAAGGTYEQYF
14 | TRBJ2-7 | TRBV28 | . | . | TGTGCCAGCAGTTTACGCGGGACCCTCGGGGAGCAGTACTTC | CASSLRGTLGEQYF
15 | TRBJ2-7 | TRBV5-5 | TRBD1 | . | TGTGCCAGCAGCTCCTGGACAGGGAGCTCCTACGAGCAGTACTTC | CASSSWTGSSYEQYF
15 | TRBJ1-5 | TRBV5-1 | . | . | TGCGCCAGCAGCTTGGATGGGGCTCGGGATCAGCCCCAGCATTTT | CASSLDGARDQPQHF
16 | TRBJ1-2 | TRBV7-6 | TRBD1 | . | TGTGCCAGCAGCTTAAATGCCGGGACAGGGGGCTATGGCTACACCTTC | CASSLNAGTGGYGYTF
14 | TRBJ2-2 | TRBV7-9 | . | . | TGTGCCAGCAGCATCCAGGGAAACACCGGGGAGCTGTTTTTT | CASSIQGNTGELFF
15 | TRBJ2-1 | TRBV7-5 | . | . | TGTGCCAGAAGCTCCTTTAGCGATCAGCACAATGAGCAGTTCTTC | CARSSFSDQHNEQFF
16 | TRBJ2-5 | TRBV18 | TRBD1 | . | TGTGCCAGCTCACCTTACCTGACAGGGGACCATCGGACCCAGTACTTC | CASSPYLTGDHRTQYF
16 | TRBJ2-5 | TRBV5-6 | TRBD1 | . | TGTGCCAGCAGCCGCGGGACAGGGGGCTTTAGAGAGACCCAGTACTTC | CASSRGTGGFRETQYF
22 | TRBJ2-6 | TRBV9 | TRBD1 | . | TGTGCCAGCAGCGTAGACGGATGGGGGACCGAGACAGGGGCTACTGGGGCCAACGTCCTGACTTTC | CASSVDGWGTETGATGANVLTF
12 | TRBJ1-3 | TRBV28 | . | few | TGTGCCAGCAGTTTAAGGAGGGACACCATATATTTT | CASSLRRDTIYF
15 | TRBJ1-2 | TRBV21-1 | . | once | TGTGCCAGCAGCAAAGGCCGGGACAGGTACTATGGCTACACCTTC | CASSKGRDRYYGYTF
12 | TRBJ2-1 | TRBV19 | TRBD1 | . | TGTGCCAGTACTACAGGGGTCAATGAGCAGTTCTTC | CASTTGVNEQFF
13 | TRBJ1-5 | TRBV30 | . | . | TGTGCCTGGAGTCGGGGAGAAGGTCAGCCCCAGCATTTT | CAWSRGEGQPQHF
12 | TRBJ2-1 | TRBV10-3 | . | . | TGTGCCATCAGTGAGTCCAGGGATGAGCAGTTCTTC | CAISESRDEQFF
14 | TRBJ1-2 | TRBV28 | TRBD1 | . | TGTGCCAGCAGTCCGGGACAGGGGTTCTATGGCTACACCTTC | CASSPGQGFYGYTF
14 | TRBJ2-3 | TRBV7-2 | . | . | TGTGCCAGCAGCTCCGCGACTCGCCCAGATACGCAGTATTTT | CASSSATRPDTQYF
12 | TRBJ2-3 | TRBV21-1 | . | . | TGTGCCAGCTGCACCGGGACAGATACGCAGTATTTT | CASCTGTDTQYF
16 | TRBJ1-5 | TRBV5-1 | . | . | TGCGCCAGCAGCCACCCAGACCCTGACAGAGGTCAGCCCCAGCATTTT | CASSHPDPDRGQPQHF
13 | TRBJ2-5 | TRBV27 | . | . | TGTGCCAGCAGTTTATCCAGGAACGGGGTGGTGCACTTC | CASSLSRNGVVHF
16 | TRBJ2-1 | TRBV7-3 | TRBD2 | . | TGTGCCAGCAGCTTATCGGGACTAGCGGGACAGTATGAGCAGTTCTTC | CASSLSGLAGQYEQFF
15 | TRBJ2-5 | TRBV7-8 | TRBD1 | once | TGTGCCAGCAGCTACCCCGGACAGGGAAAGAAGACCCAGTACTTC | CASSYPGQGKKTQYF